Sequencing of this TCR beta chain was carried out in a study of blood T cell repertoires in COVID-19. This clone was observed once. Trimming pared 4 bases from V and 7 bases from J, leaving 11 bases between. CDR1 and CDR2 from the germline V gene are SGHDN and FVKESK. This CDR3 region has 14 residues. Sequenced by immunoSEQ multiplex PCR; TCRdb stores in-frame clones only, minus some. The sample holds 120,000 to 150,000 clones, over 80% seen once. V usage is TRBV14 and J usage is TRBJ1-6; a weak D match, TRBD1 (5 bases). Sequences were obtained from peripheral blood. The origin of this receptor is a woman between 40 and 50 years old with active or convalescent COVID-19. The CDR3 spells CASSRDFSNSPLHF. CDR3 bases: TGTGCCAGCAGCCGGGACTTCTCGAATTCACCCCTCCACTTT. Complete variable domain (other parts from reference TRBV14 and TRBJ1-6): EAGVTQFPSHSVIEKGQTVTLRCDPISGHDNLYWYRRVMGKEIKFLLHFVKESKQDESGMPNNRFLAERTGGTYSTLKVQPAELEDSGVYFCASSRDFSNSPLHFGNGTRLTVT.